These T cell receptor beta chains were read from a single sample in a study of graft-versus-host responses after intestinal transplantation. TCRdb's copy holds only in-frame clones and misses some; the assay was immunoSEQ multiplex PCR. The table shows more than 15,000 clones, with about 38% occurring only once. The sample in question was alloreactive CD8+ T cells from a mixed lymphocyte reaction culture, obtained before intestinal transplant. Source of these receptors: a human patient who received an intestinal transplant. Both conserved end residues are trimmed from each CDR3. Each record gives: J gene, D gene, V gene, CDR3 protein. D genes are given only for firm matches.

>TRBJ1-3|.|TRBV25-1
ASSEPDRPSGNTIY
>TRBJ2-1|.|TRBV10-3
AIRYFAEQF
>TRBJ2-7|.|TRBV6-5
ASYNGFGYEQY
>TRBJ2-2|TRBD2|TRBV6-1
ASSESGRDTGELF
>TRBJ2-7|TRBD1|TRBV27
ASSLGTGGHEQY
>TRBJ1-6|.|TRBV2
ASSEWAYFPLSPLH
>TRBJ2-1|TRBD2|TRBV2
ASRASGRASYNEQF
>TRBJ1-2|.|TRBV5-1
ASREPWGHHYGYT
>TRBJ2-2|TRBD2|TRBV10-2
ASFNIAGGGL
>TRBJ2-1|.|TRBV5-6
ASSWTVNEQF
>TRBJ2-1|.|TRBV6-5
ASSAWVSNEQF
>TRBJ1-2|TRBD1|TRBV2
ASSGDRGVGYT